This is a list of T cell receptor beta chains from one sample in a study of shared clonotypes between healthy human individuals. Libraries were prepared by immunoSEQ multiplex PCR; TCRdb keeps only in-frame clonotypes and omits some of them. In the table there are around 2,000,000 clones, less than 95% of which are singletons. Sequences were obtained from naive CD8+ T cells sorted from blood. The source is a man younger than 35 in good health. The CDR3 runs from the conserved cysteine through the conserved F or W. A D gene is named only where the DNA matches it firmly. Only part of the rows carry a size: once, few, many, or a class if the clone is expanded.

j_call d_call cdr3_length v_call clone_size cdr3_nt cdr3_aa
TRBJ2-1 TRBD2 17 TRBV15 - TGTGCCACCATCTCCCTCCAGAGCGGGAGCACCTACAATGAGCAGTTCTTC CATISLQSGSTYNEQFF
TRBJ1-1 TRBD1 16 TRBV13 - TGTGCCAGCAGCCACCGACAGGGGGCAGGAGGAACTGAAGCTTTCTTT CASSHRQGAGGTEAFF
TRBJ2-7 TRBD2 19 TRBV4-3 - TGCGCCAGCAGCCAAGATCCGGGACTAGCGGGAGAAGGGCTCTACGAGCAGTACTTC CASSQDPGLAGEGLYEQYF
TRBJ2-1 TRBD2 16 TRBV2 - TGTGCCAGCAGTGAAGGAGCGGGAGGGGACTACAATGAGCAGTTCTTC CASSEGAGGDYNEQFF
TRBJ1-2 - 12 TRBV5-6 - TGTGCCAGCAGCGAGTCTGGGGGCGAACGCACCTTC CASSESGGERTF
TRBJ2-1 TRBD1 15 TRBV2 - TGTGCCAGCAGTTCCGGGACAGGGGGCTGGGATGAGCAGTTCTTC CASSSGTGGWDEQFF
TRBJ2-3 TRBD1 15 TRBV9 - TGTGCCAGCAGCCCCCGACAGGGCAGCACAGATACGCAGTATTTT CASSPRQGSTDTQYF
TRBJ1-1 - 13 TRBV4-1 - TGCGCCAGCAGCCGGGCGGGGGACACTGAAGCTTTCTTT CASSRAGDTEAFF
TRBJ2-2 - 14 TRBV10-1 - TGCGCCAGCAGTCCGGGACTCTACACCGGGGAGCTGTTTTTT CASSPGLYTGELFF
TRBJ2-7 - 15 TRBV6-5 - TGTGCCAGCAGTTACCGGGACGGCTACTCCTACGAGCAGTACTTC CASSYRDGYSYEQYF
TRBJ2-1 - 13 TRBV29-1 - TGCAGCGTTTTCGGCGGAACCTACAATGAGCAGTTCTTC CSVFGGTYNEQFF
TRBJ1-1 - 14 TRBV5-6 - TGTGCCAGCAGCTTGGTTACGGGTAACACTGAAGCTTTCTTT CASSLVTGNTEAFF
TRBJ2-7 - 13 TRBV6-5 - TGTGCCAGCAAATGGGCGGATCTCTACGAGCAGTACTTC CASKWADLYEQYF
TRBJ2-2 - 16 TRBV6-5 - TGTGCCAGCAGTTACGCCATGGGCCAATTGACCGGGGAGCTGTTTTTT CASSYAMGQLTGELFF
TRBJ2-2 - 16 TRBV10-1 - TGCGCCAGCAGTGAGCTAGCCTCAGACCCCACCGGGGAGCTGTTTTTT CASSELASDPTGELFF
TRBJ2-7 - 12 TRBV28 once TGTGCCAGCACCCGCGGGCCCTACGAGCAGTACTTC CASTRGPYEQYF
TRBJ2-7 - 14 TRBV11-2 - TGTGCCAGCAGCTTTTCATCAGGTGCCTACGAGCAGTACTTC CASSFSSGAYEQYF
TRBJ1-1 - 13 TRBV6-1 - TGTGCCAGCAGTCCAGGGGAAGGACCTGAAGCTTTCTTT CASSPGEGPEAFF
TRBJ2-2 TRBD1 14 TRBV7-8 once TGTGCCAGCAGCTTAATGGACAGGGCCGGGGAGCTGTTTTTT CASSLMDRAGELFF
TRBJ2-2 TRBD2 17 TRBV7-9 - TGTGCCAGCAGCTCCGTGACTAGCGGGGCGAACACCGGGGAGCTGTTTTTT CASSSVTSGANTGELFF
TRBJ2-1 - 11 TRBV30 - TGTGCCTGGAGCATGGTCAATGAGCAGTTCTTC CAWSMVNEQFF
TRBJ2-1 TRBD1 13 TRBV5-1 - TGCGCCAGCCGGGACAGGGGGTACAATGAGCAGTTCTTC CASRDRGYNEQFF
TRBJ2-3 - 14 TRBV4-1 - TGCGCCAGCACCCAGGGGCCTAGGGAAGATACGCAGTATTTT CASTQGPREDTQYF
TRBJ1-2 - 16 TRBV19 - TGTGCCAGTAGTATGGCCCGGCGGGCAGACTACTATGGCTACACCTTC CASSMARRADYYGYTF
TRBJ1-4 TRBD1 16 TRBV28 - TGTGCCAGCAGTGTCGACAGGGCTGCAACTAATGAAAAACTGTTTTTT CASSVDRAATNEKLFF
TRBJ1-2 - 15 TRBV13 - TGTGCCAGCAGCTTAGTAGCCGGAGCGGACTATGGCTACACCTTC CASSLVAGADYGYTF
TRBJ2-1 TRBD2 16 TRBV10-2 - TGCGCCAGCAGAATAGCGGGCCAGAGCTCCTACAATGAGCAGTTCTTC CASRIAGQSSYNEQFF
TRBJ2-3 TRBD2 15 TRBV29-1 - TGCAGCGCCAACGGGCTAGCGGGAGCAAAAGATACGCAGTATTTT CSANGLAGAKDTQYF
TRBJ2-7 - 13 TRBV7-9 - TGTGCCAGCGCAAGACAGGTCACCTACGAGCAGTACTTC CASARQVTYEQYF
TRBJ1-4 - 17 TRBV4-1 - TGCGCCAGCAGCCAAGATGTGAAGGAAGCAACTAATGAAAAACTGTTTTTT CASSQDVKEATNEKLFF
TRBJ2-7 - 16 TRBV6-5 - TGTGCCAGCAGTTACTCGGGCTCGGGAGACCTCTACGAGCAGTACTTC CASSYSGSGDLYEQYF
TRBJ2-7 TRBD2 15 TRBV6-5 - TGTGCCAGCAGTTACTTAGCGGGAGGCCCCGGAGAGCAGTACTTC CASSYLAGGPGEQYF
TRBJ2-7 TRBD2 15 TRBV6-6 - TGTGCCAGCAGTTACGTCGCTAGCGGGTCACGGGAGCAGTACTTC CASSYVASGSREQYF
TRBJ2-2 - 15 TRBV7-9 - TGTGCCAGCAGCACCGACGCCCGGAACACCGGGGAGCTGTTTTTT CASSTDARNTGELFF
TRBJ1-6 TRBD1 18 TRBV4-1 - TGCGCCAGCAGCCCCCCGACAGGGGGTAGCTCCTATAATTCACCCCTCCACTTT CASSPPTGGSSYNSPLHF
TRBJ2-7 - 15 TRBV4-1 - TGCGCCAGCAGCCAAGAGTCGGGGGTCTTATACGAGCAGTACTTC CASSQESGVLYEQYF
TRBJ1-1 TRBD1 16 TRBV18 - TGTGCCAGCTCACCAACCGGGACAGGGCAGCGCACTGAAGCTTTCTTT CASSPTGTGQRTEAFF
TRBJ1-2 - 13 TRBV27 - TGTGCCAGCAGTTTCGGACCTGGTTATGGCTACACCTTC CASSFGPGYGYTF
TRBJ1-4 TRBD1 14 TRBV5-4 - TGTGCCAGCAGCCCGGACAGGTACAATGAAAAACTGTTTTTT CASSPDRYNEKLFF
TRBJ1-1 TRBD1 14 TRBV5-1 - TGCGCCAGCAGCTGGGGACAGGGACACACTGAAGCTTTCTTT CASSWGQGHTEAFF
TRBJ2-7 - 14 TRBV30 - TGTGCCTGGAGTGTAGACACCTCCTCCTACGAGCAGTACTTC CAWSVDTSSYEQYF
TRBJ2-1 - 13 TRBV7-2 - TGTGCCAGCAGCCGGTGGCCGAACAATGAGCAGTTCTTC CASSRWPNNEQFF
TRBJ1-5 TRBD1 14 TRBV30 - TGTGCCTGGAGTCTCGGGACAGGGATCCAGCCCCAGCATTTT CAWSLGTGIQPQHF
TRBJ2-7 TRBD1 13 TRBV5-1 - TGCGCCAGCAGCTTAGGACAGGGGGACGAGCAGTACTTC CASSLGQGDEQYF
TRBJ2-7 - 15 TRBV4-1 - TGCGCCAGCAGCCAAGAGAGTCGGGAAATCTACGAGCAGTACTTC CASSQESREIYEQYF
TRBJ2-2 - 15 TRBV9 - TGTGCCAGCAGCCCCTGGGGATCGAACACCGGGGAGCTGTTTTTT CASSPWGSNTGELFF
TRBJ2-1 TRBD1 13 TRBV27 - TGTGCCAGCGGTCACAGGGGCTACAATGAGCAGTTCTTC CASGHRGYNEQFF
TRBJ2-1 - 14 TRBV2 - TGTGCCAGCAGTGAACTAGGGAGAAGCGATGAGCAGTTCTTC CASSELGRSDEQFF
TRBJ2-1 TRBD2 14 TRBV30 - TGTGCCTGGACTGTAGCGGGAGGGCCTTATGAGCAGTTCTTC CAWTVAGGPYEQFF
TRBJ1-1 - 14 TRBV27 - TGTGCCAGCAGTTTGGTAGGGGCCTACACTGAAGCTTTCTTT CASSLVGAYTEAFF